These 25 T cell receptor beta chains were all obtained from the same sample, sequenced in a study of early T cells in non-severe SARS-CoV-2 infection. TCRdb itself ran the 5' RACE reads through MiXCR, one entry per CDR3 protein. The table has about 64,000 distinct CDR3 sequences, roughly a fifth seen once. Specimen: whole blood, collected at baseline. These receptors were obtained from an adult who was a healthcare worker with PCR-confirmed SARS-CoV-2 infection or an uninfected control (not recorded which).

The rearrangement uses TRBV5-1 and TRBJ2-1, with TRBD2 identical over 8 bases. Germline trimming cut 7 bases from V and 2 bases from J; bases unmatched to any gene: 8. CDR3 length: 15 residues. CDR1 SGHRS and CDR2 YFSETQ come from the germline V gene. Here the CDR3 DNA reads TGCGCCAGCTGTTCTAGCGGGCTAACCTACAATGAGCAGTTCTTC. Encoded protein: CASCSSGLTYNEQFF.

Ten or more counts support this clonotype. V is TRBV28 and J is TRBJ2-7; no definite D call. This CDR3 has 13 residues. The V end lost 6 bases, the J end lost 7 bases, and 16 bases lay between the germline ends. Germline CDR1 MDHEN, CDR2 SYDVKM. The DNA of the CDR3 is TGTGCCAGCAGCCTGATGGAAGCTAGGGAGCAGTACTTC. Translated: CASSLMEAREQYF.

This sequence joins TRBV5-6 and TRBJ1-6; maybe TRBD1 (5 bases). This CDR3 is built from 17 residues. Germline V lookup: CDR1 SGHDT, CDR2 YYEEEE. V gave up 3 bases and J gave up 8 bases, with 21 bases separating them. The CDR3 DNA reads as TGTGCCAGCAGCTCCGCCACCGGGGGGAAAAGGGATTCACCCCTCCACTTT. Amino acid sequence: CASSSATGGKRDSPLHF.

This clonotype has more than one count but fewer than ten. The chain is built from TRBV2 and TRBJ2-1; no reliable D call. There are 13 residues in the CDR3. The germline V and J ends were trimmed by 3 bases and 9 bases, with 12 bases remaining between them. Germline V gene data show CDR1 as SNHLY and CDR2 as FYNNEI. CDR3 sequence reads: CASSEGFSSEQFF. The CDR3 DNA is TGTGCCAGCAGTGAGGGATTCAGTAGTGAGCAGTTCTTC.

The CDR3 DNA is TGTGCCAGCAGCCTTCAAGCCGGCGGGACCTACGAGCAGTACTTC. It codes for CASSLQAGGTYEQYF. This sequence joins TRBV5-4 and TRBJ2-7, with D tentatively TRBD2 (6 bases). V shed 4 bases and J shed 2 bases, with 16 bases lying between them. The CDR3 is 15 residues long. Germline CDR1 SGHNT, CDR2 YYREEE (reference sequence). The entire variable domain, with the rest obtained from reference TRBV5-4 and TRBJ2-7, is as follows: ETGVTQSPTHLIKTRGQQVTLRCSSQSGHNTVSWYQQALGQGPQFIFQYYREEENGRGNFPPRFSGLQFPNYSSELNVNALELDDSALYLCASSLQAGGTYEQYFGPGTRLTVT.

This clonotype has only a few counts. V usage is TRBV7-9 and J usage is TRBJ1-1, with 7 bases lining up with TRBD1. The CDR3 has 14 amino acids. V lost 1 base to trimming and J lost 1 base; unmatched junction nucleotides: 0. CDR1 SEHNR and CDR2 FQNEAQ come from the germline V gene (reference sequence). CDR3 in DNA: TGTGCCAGCAGCTTAGGGGACAGGAACACTGAAGCTTTCTTT. It is translated as CASSLGDRNTEAFF. The variable domain in full, completed from reference TRBV7-9 and TRBJ1-1, reads DTGVSQNPRHKITKRGQNVTFRCDPISEHNRLYWYRQTLGQGPEFLTYFQNEAQLEKSRLLSDRFSAERPKGSFSTLEIQRTEQGDSAMYLCASSLGDRNTEAFFGQGTRLTVV.

This clonotype appeared a few times. The gene calls are TRBV30 and TRBJ1-1; D is uncertain. This CDR3 is 11 amino acids long. The germline CDR1 and CDR2 sequences are GTSNPN and SVGIG (reference sequence). The V gene lost 3 bases and the J gene lost 1 base, with 3 bases spanning the gap. CDR3 sequence (DNA): TGTGCCTGGAGAGAGAACACTGAAGCTTTCTTT. This codes for CAWRENTEAFF.

V usage is TRBV12-3 or TRBV12-4 and J usage is TRBJ2-7; D possibly uses TRBD1 or TRBD2 (5 bases each). Trimming took off 2 bases at V and 2 bases at J, with 13 bases between the two ends. The CDR3 is 15 residues long. The CDR3 reads CASSLITGAAYEQYF. CDR3 sequence (DNA): TGTGCCAGCAGTTTAATCACCGGGGCTGCCTACGAGCAGTACTTC.

At least ten counts were recorded for this clonotype. This chain uses TRBV5-8 with TRBJ1-1; maybe TRBD1 (5 bases). V was pared by 0 bases and J by 5 bases, with 11 bases between. This CDR3 spans 14 amino acids. In germline, CDR1 is SGHTS, CDR2 YDEGEE. As DNA, the CDR3 is TGTGCCAGCAGCTTGGAGGCGGGGGTAACTGAAGCTTTCTTT. It translates to CASSLEAGVTEAFF.

This clonotype came up a few times. The rearrangement links TRBV18 to TRBJ2-7; no firm D call. The V end was cut by 3 bases, the J end by 3 bases, with 3 bases between. The germline CDR1 and CDR2 sequences are KGHSH and LQKENI. This CDR3 has 11 amino acids. DNA for the CDR3: TGTGCCAGCTCACCGCGCTACGAGCAGTACTTC. Protein sequence: CASSPRYEQYF.

The J gene is TRBJ1-1, the V gene TRBV4-1, with D unclear. This CDR3 is built from 14 residues. In germline, CDR1 is MGHRA, CDR2 YSYEKL. The germline V and J ends were trimmed by 0 bases and 3 bases, with 8 bases remaining between them. The CDR3 loop is CASSQDESYTEAFF. CDR3 DNA: TGCGCCAGCAGCCAAGATGAAAGTTACACTGAAGCTTTCTTT.

The chain joins TRBV30 to TRBJ1-2, with D unresolved. The CDR3 loop spans 14 amino acids. V gave up 1 base and J gave up 3 bases, with 12 bases separating them. Germline CDR1 GTSNPN, CDR2 SVGIG (reference sequence). The CDR3 loop is CAWSGPGQHYGYTF. The CDR3 DNA sequence: TGTGCCTGGAGTGGACCCGGGCAGCACTATGGCTACACCTTC.

This sequence joins TRBV12-3 or TRBV12-4 and TRBJ2-1; TRBD1 might be the D (5 bases). Trimming shortened V by 1 base and J by 6 bases, and 7 bases separated the two germline ends. This CDR3 is 13 amino acids long. The CDR3 DNA is TGTGCCAGCAGTTTAGAGGACACCAATGAGCAGTTCTTC. Protein product: CASSLEDTNEQFF.

This clonotype has a handful of counts. V usage is TRBV6-6 and J usage is TRBJ2-5; D tentatively fits TRBD1 or TRBD2 (6 bases each). Germline loops: CDR1 MNHNY, CDR2 SVGAGI (reference sequence). The CDR3 totals 15 residues. The V end was cut by 5 bases, the J end by 1 base, with 14 bases between. CDR3 sequence reads: CASSGLGGPQETQYF. As DNA, the CDR3 is TGTGCCAGCAGTGGTCTGGGGGGCCCCCAAGAGACCCAGTACTTC.

V is TRBV12-3 or TRBV12-4 and J is TRBJ1-1, with D maybe TRBD1 (6 bases). The CDR3 runs 14 residues. The V end lost 3 bases, the J end lost 0 bases, and 8 bases lay between the germline ends. The CDR3 bases are TGTGCCAGCAGTTTGGGGGGCATGAACACTGAAGCTTTCTTT. It codes for CASSLGGMNTEAFF.

The rearrangement uses TRBV6-5 and TRBJ1-1; 9 nucleotides align to TRBD1. CDR3 length equals 13 residues. The ends lost 6 bases at V and 7 bases at J; junction bases unmatched: 6. From germline, CDR1 is MNHEY and CDR2 SVGAGI. The CDR3 region is CASRDRGADEAFF. CDR3 in DNA: TGTGCCAGCAGGGACAGGGGCGCGGATGAAGCTTTCTTT.

The J gene is TRBJ1-1, the V gene TRBV30; 9 nucleotides agree with TRBD1. CDR3 size: 12 residues. The J segment lost 11 bases and the V segment lost 0 bases, leaving 4 bases of the junction unmatched. CDR1 is GTSNPN, CDR2 SVGIG, per germline (reference sequence). CDR3 loop: CAWSVGTGLAFF. The CDR3 coding sequence is TGTGCCTGGAGTGTAGGGACAGGGTTGGCTTTCTTT.

This clonotype was counted between two and nine times. The chain joins TRBV30 to TRBJ1-5, with a tentative D call TRBD1 (5 bases). The CDR3 is 14 residues long. The germline V and J ends were trimmed by 1 base and 5 bases, with 12 bases remaining between them. CDR1 and CDR2 from the germline V gene are GTSNPN and SVGIG (reference sequence). CDR3 in DNA: TGTGCCTGGAGTGCCCGGACATTTGATCAGCCCCAGCATTTT. As protein: CAWSARTFDQPQHF.

The V and J genes are TRBV10-2 and TRBJ2-5; D possibly corresponds to TRBD1 (6 bases). Looked up from germline, CDR1 is WSHSY and CDR2 is SAAADI. The CDR3 spans 12 residues. The V and J ends lost 6 bases and 4 bases respectively, with 9 bases between them. The CDR3 spells CASRQGRETQYF. In nucleotides, the CDR3 is TGCGCCAGCAGGCAGGGGAGAGAGACCCAGTACTTC.

This clonotype was counted at least ten times. V usage is TRBV27 and J usage is TRBJ1-5, with D maybe TRBD1 (5 bases). The V end was cut by 5 bases, the J end by 5 bases, with 13 bases between. From germline, CDR1 is MNHEY and CDR2 SMNVEV (reference sequence). The CDR3 is made up of 14 amino acids. The CDR3 sequence: CASSQDSPHQPQHF. CDR3 in DNA: TGTGCCAGCAGTCAAGACAGTCCTCATCAGCCCCAGCATTTT.

The chain's CDR3 is CASSQELKLAGDTQYF. The DNA for the CDR3 is TGTGCCAGCAGCCAAGAGTTAAAGCTAGCGGGAGATACGCAGTATTTT. This sequence joins TRBV3-1 and TRBJ2-3, with 8 positions matching TRBD2. V trimming: 0 bases; J trimming: 5 bases; junction bases outside the gene matches: 7. The CDR3 totals 16 residues. Looked up from germline, CDR1 is LGHDT and CDR2 is YNNKEL (reference sequence).

The V call is TRBV20-1, the J call TRBJ2-1, with 9 positions matching TRBD2. CDR3 length: 15 residues. The germline V gene has CDR1 DFQATT and CDR2 SNEGSKA (reference sequence). V lost 2 bases and J lost 5; bases outside the gene matches: 7. CDR3 bases: TGCAGTGCTAGACCCATCGCGGGGGGGCACAATGAGCAGTTCTTC. Translating gives CSARPIAGGHNEQFF.

This clonotype was counted between two and nine times. The chain couples TRBV7-2 to TRBJ2-1; perhaps TRBD1 as D (5 bases). V was trimmed by 5 bases and J by 3 bases, leaving 11 bases between them. Germline V lookup: CDR1 SGHTA, CDR2 FQGNSA. This CDR3 is built from 14 residues. CDR3 in amino acids: CASSPDSLYNEQFF. The CDR3, as DNA: TGTGCCAGCAGCCCTGACAGCCTCTACAATGAGCAGTTCTTC.

The V call is TRBV5-1, the J call TRBJ1-2; D is unclear. Trimming shortened V by 5 bases and J by 0 bases, and 5 bases separated the two germline ends. The CDR3 is 12 residues long. Germline CDR1 and CDR2: SGHRS and YFSETQ. The CDR3 spells CASSTSNYGYTF. The DNA of the CDR3 is TGCGCCAGCAGTACTTCTAACTATGGCTACACCTTC. The variable domain in full, completed from reference TRBV5-1 and TRBJ1-2, reads KAGVTQTPRYLIKTRGQQVTLSCSPISGHRSVSWYQQTPGQGLQFLFEYFSETQRNKGNFPGRFSGRQFSNSRSEMNVSTLELGDSALYLCASSTSNYGYTFGSGTRLTVV.

This clonotype has more than one count but fewer than ten. This sequence joins TRBV7-8 and TRBJ2-3; D unresolved. The germline V gene has CDR1 SGHVS and CDR2 FQNEAQ. The CDR3 has 17 amino acids. V gave up 6 bases and J gave up 2 bases, with 21 bases separating them. CDR3 coding DNA: TGTGCCAGCAGATTAACAGTAGGGCAGCCGTTCACAGATACGCAGTATTTT. As protein: CASRLTVGQPFTDTQYF. Variable domain in full (rest from reference TRBV7-8 and TRBJ2-3): GAGVSQSPRYKVAKRGQDVALRCDPISGHVSLFWYQQALGQGPEFLTYFQNEAQLDKSGLPSDRFFAERPEGSVSTLKIQRTQQEDSAVYLCASRLTVGQPFTDTQYFGPGTRLTVL.